This T cell receptor beta chain was sequenced for a study of cytomegalovirus exposure and HLA in healthy donors. The germline V gene encodes CDR1 SGHAT and CDR2 FQNNGV. Trimming stripped 5 bases from V and 3 bases from J, with 14 bases between. The CDR3 totals 14 residues. The donors were part of the validation cohort of 120 subjects. That cohort was separate from the first cohort, which comprised 500 to 850 subjects. Profiled with immunoSEQ multiplex PCR; TCRdb holds only in-frame clones, not every one. This table holds under 80,000 clones, around 90% found once. About this clone: Its specificity is not known.

Study-wide findings and caveats: The majority of TCR sequences were rare, yet some public TCRs appeared in many donors. The study labeled more than 150 TCR beta chains cytomegalovirus-associated. In vitro work confirmed that a few CMV-associated chains recognize CMV antigens.

The gene calls are TRBV11-2 and TRBJ2-7, with a tentative D call TRBD1 (6 bases). Sequenced: PBMCs. The receptor was isolated from a woman aged 18-29 years in good health and CMV-seronegative. The CDR3, as DNA: TGTGCCAGCAGCCGAGCACCACAGGGCTACGAGCAGTACTTC. Residues: CASSRAPQGYEQYF. The full variable domain, with the rest looked up from reference TRBV11-2 and TRBJ2-7, is EAGVAQSPRYKIIEKRQSVAFWCNPISGHATLYWYQQILGQGPKLLIQFQNNGVVDDSQLPKDRFSAERLKGVDSTLKIQPAKLEDSAVYLCASSRAPQGYEQYFGPGTRLTVT.